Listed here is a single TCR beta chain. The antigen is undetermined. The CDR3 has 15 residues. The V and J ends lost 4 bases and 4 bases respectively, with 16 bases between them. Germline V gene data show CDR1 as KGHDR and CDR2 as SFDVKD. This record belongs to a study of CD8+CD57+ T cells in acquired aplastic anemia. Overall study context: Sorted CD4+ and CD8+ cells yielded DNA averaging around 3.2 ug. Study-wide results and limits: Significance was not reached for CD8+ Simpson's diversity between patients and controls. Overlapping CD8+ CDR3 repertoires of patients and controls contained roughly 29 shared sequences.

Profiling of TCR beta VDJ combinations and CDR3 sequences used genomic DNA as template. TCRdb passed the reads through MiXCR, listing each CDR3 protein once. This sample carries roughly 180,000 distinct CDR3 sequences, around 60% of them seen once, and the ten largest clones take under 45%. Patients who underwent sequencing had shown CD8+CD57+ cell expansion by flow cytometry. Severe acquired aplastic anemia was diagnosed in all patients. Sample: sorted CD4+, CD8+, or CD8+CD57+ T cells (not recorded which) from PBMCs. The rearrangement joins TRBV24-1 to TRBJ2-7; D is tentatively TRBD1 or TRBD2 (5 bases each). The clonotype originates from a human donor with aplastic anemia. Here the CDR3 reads CATSDNSVGGYEQYF. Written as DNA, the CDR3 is TGTGCCACCAGTGACAACAGCGTTGGGGGATACGAGCAGTACTTC.